This section outlines one TCR beta chain sequence together with its context. Its target is unknown. Fresh peripheral blood, about 9.9 ml, yielded the PBMCs. The CDR3 totals 14 residues. Germline CDR1 and CDR2: MNHNS and SASEGT. Trimming left V 2 bases short and J 7 bases short, with 12 bases between. These data are taken from a study of T cells in Graves' hyperthyroidism and ophthalmopathy. Study conclusions and caveats: Among thyroid clonotypes expanded above 0.001, most also appeared in blood. The model identified upcoming ophthalmopathy a median about six months ahead of onset.

TCR beta CDR3 region amplification was performed from RNA transcripts. Primed by the HTBI set, a first-round RT-PCR was run on the TCR CDR3. MiXCR, applied by TCRdb to the multiplex PCR reads, yields one record per CDR3 protein. The repertoire includes about 640,000 distinct CDR3 sequences, around 21% of them detected once, and under 35% sits in the top ten. The TCR was taken from a man aged 30 to 45 with Graves' ophthalmopathy. The specimen was blood. The chain uses TRBV6-1 and TRBJ1-5; D perhaps matches TRBD1 (5 bases). CDR3 DNA: TGTGCCAGCAGTGAATGGGGGATGGAACAGCCCCAGCATTTT. Amino acids: CASSEWGMEQPQHF.